What follows are 11 T cell receptor beta chains derived from one specimen sequenced in a study of blood T cell repertoires in COVID-19. Clones were sequenced by immunoSEQ multiplex PCR, and TCRdb holds only the in-frame ones, with some missing. The sample contains around 310,000 clones, over 85% of which appear only once. Material for sequencing was PBMCs or T cells enriched from blood (not recorded which). These receptor sequences come from a woman under 40 who had recovered from COVID-19.

The rearrangement links TRBV2 to TRBJ2-7, with 8 positions matching TRBD1. Germline CDR1 is SNHLY and CDR2 is FYNNEI. The CDR3 has 12 residues. V trimming: 10 bases; J trimming: 6 bases; junction bases outside the gene matches: 8. CDR3 sequence: CATGTGGPEQYF. DNA of the CDR3: TGTGCCACTGGAACAGGGGGACCCGAGCAGTACTTC.

The rearrangement links TRBV27 to TRBJ2-7, with TRBD2 matching over 7 bases. This CDR3 region has 16 residues. Germline loops: CDR1 MNHEY, CDR2 SMNVEV (reference sequence). The junction had 13 bases not matched to a gene; V was cut back by 5 bases and J by 3 bases. The CDR3 DNA is TGTGCCAGCAGTACCTACAGCGGGATTCTCTTCTACGAGCAGTACTTC. Its translation: CASSTYSGILFYEQYF.

CDR3 in amino acids: CSADTSSGSADTQYF. The CDR3 bases are TGCAGCGCCGATACGTCTAGCGGGTCGGCAGATACGCAGTATTTT. The chain has TRBV29-1 and TRBJ2-3; 8 nucleotides align to TRBD2. V lost 7 bases and J lost 4; bases outside the gene matches: 13. The CDR3 sequence is 15 residues long. Germline CDR1 SQVTM, CDR2 ANQGSEA.

This clone appeared a few times. The chain recombines TRBV7-2 with TRBJ1-1; D may be TRBD1 (5 bases). Trimming stripped 5 bases from V and 0 bases from J, with 13 bases between. Per the germline V gene, CDR1 is SGHTA and CDR2 is FQGNSA. CDR3 length: 15 residues. CDR3 residues: CASSPRRDLNTEAFF. The CDR3 coding sequence is TGTGCCAGCAGCCCTCGGAGGGACCTGAACACTGAAGCTTTCTTT.

V usage is TRBV30 and J usage is TRBJ1-2; the match to TRBD1 covers 9 bases. With V trimmed by 2 bases and J by 4 bases, 5 bases remained unmatched. Germline CDR1 GTSNPN, CDR2 SVGIG (reference sequence). The CDR3 contains 14 residues. The CDR3 sequence is CAWSPGQGFYGYTF. The CDR3 DNA follows: TGTGCCTGGAGTCCGGGACAGGGATTCTATGGCTACACCTTC.

The chain links TRBV7-9 to TRBJ2-7, with TRBD1 matching 7 bases. CDR1 is SEHNR and CDR2 is FQNEAQ in the germline V gene (reference sequence). This CDR3 region has 16 residues. Trimming removed 3 bases from V and 6 bases from J; junction bases left unmatched: 14. The CDR3 coding sequence is TGTGCCAGCAGCTTGTGGGTGGACAGGTCCCTTTTCGAGCAGTACTTC. The encoded protein is CASSLWVDRSLFEQYF.

The chain carries TRBV5-1 and TRBJ1-1; 10 bases line up with TRBD1. The trim removed 5 bases at V and 1 base at J, leaving 5 bases unmatched. This CDR3 contains 15 residues. CDR1 is SGHRS and CDR2 is YFSETQ in the germline V gene. Here the CDR3 reads CASSLTGGANTEAFF. The CDR3 region has the DNA TGCGCCAGCAGTTTGACAGGGGGCGCGAACACTGAAGCTTTCTTT.

This sequence joins TRBV28 and TRBJ1-1; weak D call: TRBD1 (5 bases). Trimming shortened V by 6 bases and J by 0 bases, and 17 bases separated the two germline ends. This CDR3 has 16 amino acids. Germline CDR1 is MDHEN and CDR2 is SYDVKM. The CDR3 DNA follows: TGTGCCAGCAGCCCCGCCAGGGCTTACATGAACACTGAAGCTTTCTTT. Translating gives CASSPARAYMNTEAFF.

The J gene is TRBJ2-7, the V gene TRBV5-1; the match to TRBD1 covers 8 bases. The CDR3 covers 17 residues. The ends lost 4 bases at V and 6 bases at J; junction bases unmatched: 18. The germline gives CDR1 SGHRS, CDR2 YFSETQ. The CDR3 protein is CASSQGGSQGALGEQYF. The CDR3 bases are TGCGCCAGCAGCCAAGGGGGGTCCCAGGGGGCACTGGGCGAGCAGTACTTC.

The rearrangement links TRBV10-1 to TRBJ1-1; D is perhaps TRBD1 (5 bases). Germline lookup yields CDR1 WNHNN and CDR2 SYGVQD (reference sequence). The CDR3 length is 14 residues. With 2 bases removed from V and 5 bases from J, the gap between germline ends came to 12 bases. The CDR3 here is CASSEGAGRTEAFF. The DNA for the CDR3 is TGCGCCAGCAGTGAGGGGGCAGGTAGGACTGAAGCTTTCTTT.

V usage is TRBV18 and J usage is TRBJ2-5; a possible D gene is TRBD1 (5 bases). The CDR3 runs to 13 residues. Germline lookup yields CDR1 KGHSH and CDR2 LQKENI. The V end lost 3 bases, the J end lost 3 bases, and 8 bases lay between the germline ends. As DNA, the CDR3 is TGTGCCAGCTCACCGGGGCAAGAAGAGACCCAGTACTTC. Protein product: CASSPGQEETQYF.